This T cell receptor beta chain was sequenced for a study of control samples from healthy donors and cancer patients. Profiled with immunoSEQ multiplex PCR; TCRdb holds only in-frame clones, not every one. The sample gives over 150,000 clones, about 94% of which show up once; 5.7% is in the top ten. This TCR was sampled from a middle-aged man in good health. Sequenced input: blood.

CDR3 loop: CASSLAWGTEAFF. The CDR3 coding sequence is TGTGCCAGCAGCTTAGCGTGGGGCACTGAAGCTTTCTTT. The chain recombines TRBV7-2 with TRBJ1-1; D uncertain. The CDR3 is 13 residues long. The germline V and J ends were trimmed by 0 bases and 4 bases, with 6 bases remaining between them. Germline V gives CDR1 SGHTA, CDR2 FQGNSA.